This T cell receptor (beta chain) is drawn from a study of T cells after posttransplantation cyclophosphamide. The protocol was immunoSEQ multiplex PCR, while the TCRdb copy is restricted to in-frame clones and leaves out a portion. Among approximately 17,000 clones, 77% were seen once, and the ten largest hold approximately 29%. The study, taken as a whole, reports: Donor CD8+ memory clones often dominated recipient blood repertoires at later times. TRB clonality was highly associated with recipient CMV seropositivity and reactivation. TRB overlap between skin or GI tissue T cells and blood was limited.

On this clone: Its antigen remains unidentified.

Germline loops: CDR1 MNHEY, CDR2 SVGAGI. CDR3 length: 14 amino acids. The junction had 7 bases not matched to a gene; V was cut back by 6 bases and J by 3 bases. Cyclophosphamide on days +3 and +4 followed busulfan-fludarabine conditioning and a marrow graft. The sequence came from a female patient aged 35 to 55 who received an allogeneic stem cell transplant from a related donor, was CMV-positive, and had no GVHD. Some T cells may be the graft donor's. This chain connects TRBV6-5 to TRBJ1-2, with TRBD1 identical over 7 bases. The source material was CD8+ T cells sorted from PBMCs, sampled 1,800 to 2,000 days after a stem cell transplant with posttransplant cyclophosphamide. This chain's CDR3 is CASRRQGAYYGYTF. The CDR3 region has the DNA TGTGCCAGCAGGAGACAGGGCGCCTACTATGGCTACACCTTC.